This entry lists 4 T cell receptor beta chains sequenced from one sample in a study of graft-versus-host responses after intestinal transplantation. This table comes from immunoSEQ multiplex PCR, and its TCRdb copy is limited to in-frame clones, with some not included. The repertoire consists of 65,000 to 85,000 clones, with roughly 92% occurring once and the leading ten covering approximately 6.3%. Specimen: bone marrow, collected 700 to 750 days after intestinal transplantation. The receptors come from a human patient who received an intestinal transplant, so some T cells may come from the graft donor.

CDR3 nucleotide sequence: TGTGCCAGCTCACAAGGCACGCAGGGACTTGGGGCCAACGTCCTGACTTTC. Amino acid sequence: CASSQGTQGLGANVLTF. J is TRBJ2-6 and V is TRBV18; D possibly corresponds to TRBD2 (6 bases). Trimming took 4 bases from V and 3 from J, leaving 16 bases between them. The CDR3 runs to 17 residues. The germline gives CDR1 KGHSH, CDR2 LQKENI. Based on the CDR3 plus reference TRBV18 and TRBJ2-6, the full variable domain is NAGVMQNPRHLVRRRGQEARLRCSPMKGHSHVYWYRQLPEEGLKFMVYLQKENIIDESGMPKERFSAEFPKEGPSILRIQQVVRGDSAAYFCASSQGTQGLGANVLTFGAGSRLTVL.

The chain is built from TRBV29-1 and TRBJ1-1; 8 positions match TRBD1. V was pared by 2 bases and J by 5 bases, with 7 bases of the junction left unmatched. This CDR3 has 14 amino acids. The germline CDR1 and CDR2 sequences are SQVTM and ANQGSEA. The CDR3, as DNA: TGCAGCGTTGAACGACAGGGGCGGAGGACTGAAGCTTTCTTT. It yields the protein CSVERQGRRTEAFF. Full variable domain (missing parts from reference TRBV29-1 and TRBJ1-1): SAVISQKPSRDICQRGTSLTIQCQVDSQVTMMFWYRQQPGQSLTLIATANQGSEATYESGFVIDKFPISRPNLTFSTLTVSNMSPEDSSIYLCSVERQGRRTEAFFGQGTRLTVV.

The chain is built from TRBV7-3 and TRBJ2-2; D gene unclear. V was trimmed by 1 base and J by 8 bases, leaving 5 bases between them. CDR1 SGHTA and CDR2 FQGTGA come from the germline V gene. There are 12 residues in the CDR3. The CDR3 region is CASSLMSGELFF. As DNA, the CDR3 is TGTGCCAGCAGCTTAATGTCAGGGGAGCTGTTTTTT.

V and J are TRBV6-6 and TRBJ1-1, with 7 bases fitting TRBD1. The CDR3 is made up of 15 amino acids. V shed 3 bases and J 4 bases; nucleotides not matched to a gene: 8. Looked up from germline, CDR1 is MNHNY and CDR2 is SVGAGI (reference sequence). The CDR3: CASSYSETGSTEAFF. For the CDR3, the DNA is TGTGCCAGCAGTTATTCAGAGACAGGGAGCACTGAAGCTTTCTTT.